Below are 8 T cell receptor beta chains sequenced from a single sample in a study of T cells in Graves' hyperthyroidism and ophthalmopathy. Researchers amplified the TCR beta CDR3 regions from RNA transcripts. In the first-round RT-PCR of the TCR CDR3, the HTBI primer set was used. TCRdb passed the multiplex PCR reads through MiXCR, listing each CDR3 protein once. This table holds around 580,000 distinct CDR3 sequences, under 60% found once. Specimen: peripheral blood or thyroid tissue (not recorded which). The source is a woman aged 18-29 years with Graves' hyperthyroidism.

The chain joins TRBV11-2 to TRBJ2-7; D possibly uses TRBD1 or TRBD2 (5 bases each). Germline assignment: CDR1 SGHAT and CDR2 FQNNGV. V was shortened by 2 bases and J by 2 bases, with 10 bases between the two germline ends. CDR3 size: 14 residues. This chain's CDR3 is CASSLRDVTYEQYF. CDR3 coding DNA: TGTGCCAGCAGCTTACGGGACGTAACCTACGAGCAGTACTTC.

This clonotype came up many times. The chain carries TRBV7-2 and TRBJ2-1; 7 bases are a match to TRBD1. CDR3 length: 13 amino acids. V lost 3 bases, J lost 5 bases, and 1 base stayed unmatched. Germline V lookup: CDR1 SGHTA, CDR2 FQGNSA. CDR3 residues: CASSLDRNNEQFF. CDR3 nucleotides: TGTGCCAGCAGCTTGGACAGGAACAATGAGCAGTTCTTC.

This clonotype has ten or more counts. The chain combines TRBV12-5 with TRBJ1-5; perhaps TRBD1 as D (5 bases). Germline-derived CDR1 and CDR2 are LGHNT and FRNRAP. CDR3 size: 14 residues. V was clipped by 6 bases and J by 5 bases, with 14 bases between them. CDR3 residues: CASGNGATDQPQHF. CDR3 nucleotide sequence: TGTGCTAGTGGAAATGGGGCGACGGATCAGCCCCAGCATTTT.

The V and J genes are TRBV7-2 and TRBJ2-5; D might be TRBD1 or TRBD2, each matching 6 bases. The end of the DNA aligns better with TRBJ2-1, so the J call may be wrong. CDR1 is SGHTA, CDR2 FQGNSA, per germline. The CDR3 covers 14 residues. The CDR3 reads CASSLGGAANEQFF. The CDR3 nucleotides read TGTGCCAGCAGCTTAGGGGGGGCGGCCAATGAGCAGTTCTTC.

V usage is TRBV29-1 and J usage is TRBJ1-1, with D possibly being TRBD1 (5 bases). The V and J ends lost 7 bases and 1 base respectively, with 16 bases between them. This CDR3 is built from 14 residues. CDR1 and CDR2 (germline): SQVTM, ANQGSEA. The CDR3 DNA follows: TGCAGCGGGCCGTCCAGGGTGAGGAACACTGAAGCTTTCTTT. Amino acids: CSGPSRVRNTEAFF.

This chain links TRBV29-1 with TRBJ2-7; the D gene is possibly TRBD2 (8 bases). Germline V gives CDR1 SQVTM, CDR2 ANQGSEA. The ends were cut back, 6 bases at V and 7 bases at J, with 16 bases in the middle. The CDR3 runs 12 residues. The CDR3 reads CSVRGGGREQYF. The DNA for the CDR3 is TGCAGCGTGAGAGGGGGCGGGAGGGAGCAGTACTTC.

This chain connects TRBV15 to TRBJ1-3; D unresolved. The CDR3 contains 12 residues. The germline V gene has CDR1 LNHNV and CDR2 YYDKDF (reference sequence). Deletions cut 6 bases from V and 7 bases from J, with 10 bases between. This CDR3 reads CATRARKNTIYF. CDR3 nucleotide sequence: TGTGCCACCAGGGCCCGCAAGAACACCATATATTTT.

Remarks on this clonotype: A junction end diverges from the germline sequence, so it may reflect a read error. The chain employs TRBV29-1 and TRBJ2-7; D is unclear. This CDR3 region has 12 residues. Germline V CDR1 and CDR2: SQVTM, ANQGSEA. The CDR3 DNA follows: TGCAGCGTTGCAAAGGGCTCCTACGGGCAGTACTTC. Translation: CSVAKGSYGQYF.